The 14 T cell receptor beta chains below all came from one sample that was sequenced in a study of blood T cells in healthy people across ages. Then a second PCR, running about 7 to 11 cycles, was carried out with a sample-barcoded 5' primer and a J-beta primer mix. Each CDR3 protein is one row after TCRdb ran MiXCR on the 5' RACE reads. The sample shows about 1.4 million distinct CDR3 sequences, approximately 59% of them seen only once. Source material: blood. The receptors shown here come from a man aged 18 to 35 in good health.

This chain uses TRBV24-1 with TRBJ2-3; 7 bases line up with TRBD2. The V segment lost 7 bases and the J segment 0 bases; nucleotides outside the gene matches: 6. Looked up from germline, CDR1 is KGHDR and CDR2 is SFDVKD. The CDR3 totals 15 residues. The chain's CDR3 is CATRGSGASTDTQYF. The CDR3 DNA reads TGTGCCACCAGAGGCAGCGGGGCGAGCACAGATACGCAGTATTTT.

V gene TRBV29-1 combines with J gene TRBJ1-1, with a possible D match to TRBD1 (5 bases). CDR1 and CDR2 from the germline V gene are SQVTM and ANQGSEA. V was shortened by 0 bases and J by 4 bases, with 15 bases between the two germline ends. This CDR3 has 15 amino acids. The CDR3 protein is CSVEDPGTRLTEAFF. CDR3 nucleotides: TGCAGCGTTGAAGATCCGGGGACGCGCCTCACTGAAGCTTTCTTT.

With regard to this clonotype: The junction and the germline gene differ at one end; a read error may be behind it. V gene TRBV13 combines with J gene TRBJ2-7; 7 bases agree with TRBD1. This CDR3 is 13 amino acids long. CDR1 is PRHDT, CDR2 FYEKMQ, per germline (reference sequence). The CDR3 region is CASSEDKGGIQCF. CDR3 bases: TGTGCCAGCAGCGAAGACAAAGGGGGCATTCAGTGCTTC.

The rearrangement uses TRBV12-5 and TRBJ2-1; D is uncertain. The germline CDR1 and CDR2 sequences are LGHNT and FRNRAP. The length of the CDR3 is 13 residues. Trimming stripped 6 bases from V and 5 bases from J, with 11 bases between. CDR3 amino acids: CASGPTSNNEQFF. The DNA of the CDR3 is TGTGCTAGTGGACCTACGTCGAACAATGAGCAGTTCTTC.

The gene calls are TRBV6-5 and TRBJ2-5, with D possibly being TRBD1 (6 bases). The CDR3 covers 17 residues. The ends were cut back, 0 bases at V and 3 bases at J, with 17 bases in the middle. Germline-derived CDR1 and CDR2 are MNHEY and SVGAGI. CDR3 nucleotide sequence: TGTGCCAGCAGTTACTCGATTCCGGGCAGGGGAGAAGAGACCCAGTACTTC. The encoded protein is CASSYSIPGRGEETQYF.

V usage is TRBV7-9 and J usage is TRBJ2-1; 7 bases are shared with TRBD2. CDR1 and CDR2 from the germline V gene are SEHNR and FQNEAQ (reference sequence). The CDR3 extends over 17 amino acids. The V and J ends lost 1 base and 4 bases, in that order; junction bases with no gene match: 10. This chain's CDR3 is CASSLVHAGDRYNEQFF. DNA of the CDR3: TGTGCCAGCAGCTTAGTTCATGCGGGGGACCGGTACAATGAGCAGTTCTTC.

This chain joins TRBV20-1 and TRBJ1-5; 7 bases line up with TRBD1. This CDR3 spans 17 amino acids. With V trimmed by 5 bases and J by 6 bases, 19 bases remained unmatched. Per the germline V gene, CDR1 is DFQATT and CDR2 is SNEGSKA (reference sequence). CDR3 sequence reads: CSAADRLSIGLGQPQHF. The CDR3, as DNA: TGCAGTGCTGCGGACAGGTTGAGTATAGGGCTGGGTCAGCCCCAGCATTTT.

The chain joins TRBV2 to TRBJ1-2; D unclear. This CDR3 is built from 12 residues. Germline V CDR1 and CDR2: SNHLY, FYNNEI. V shed 10 bases and J shed 2 bases, with 11 bases lying between them. Here the CDR3 DNA reads TGTGCCACCCGAGTAGACAACTATGGCTACACCTTC. Protein: CATRVDNYGYTF.

The gene calls are TRBV29-1 and TRBJ1-2, with unresolved D. V lost 5 bases, J lost 3 bases, and 7 bases lay in between. Germline CDR1 reads SQVTM; CDR2 reads ANQGSEA. The length of the CDR3 is 11 residues. The CDR3 sequence is CSVLPDYGYTF. CDR3 in DNA: TGCAGCGTTCTTCCAGACTATGGCTACACCTTC.

This chain joins TRBV29-1 and TRBJ2-7; D is possibly TRBD1 (7 bases). The V end lost 4 bases, the J end lost 3 bases, and 13 bases lay between the germline ends. Germline V gene sequence: CDR1 SQVTM, CDR2 ANQGSEA. This CDR3 spans 13 amino acids. The CDR3: CSVVARGDYEQYF. CDR3 DNA: TGCAGCGTTGTGGCCAGGGGGGACTACGAGCAGTACTTC.

V gene TRBV24-1 combines with J gene TRBJ2-5; D gene ambiguous. V was pared by 4 bases and J by 1 base, with 15 bases between. Germline V gene lookup returns CDR1 KGHDR and CDR2 SFDVKD. There are 16 residues in the CDR3. The CDR3 region has the DNA TGTGCCACCAGTGACCTAGAGAGTGGTAGCCAAGAGACCCAGTACTTC. Encoded protein: CATSDLESGSQETQYF.

The chain combines TRBV20-1 with TRBJ2-2; D remains ambiguous. V lost 0 bases to trimming and J lost 4 bases, with 6 bases between them. The CDR3 length is 13 residues. Germline V lookup: CDR1 DFQATT, CDR2 SNEGSKA (reference sequence). CDR3: CSAREWGTGELFF. CDR3 DNA: TGCAGTGCTAGAGAATGGGGCACCGGGGAGCTGTTTTTT.

This rearrangement joins TRBV6-2 or TRBV6-3 to TRBJ1-4, with 7 bases aligning to TRBD1. The CDR3 contains 15 residues. Germline V gives CDR1 MNHEY, CDR2 SVGEGT. V gave up 6 bases and J gave up 7 bases; unmatched junction bases: 11. The CDR3 region is CASSQGQSAFEKLFF. DNA of the CDR3: TGTGCCAGCAGCCAGGGACAGTCTGCGTTTGAAAAACTGTTTTTT.

Only a few counts were recorded for this clonotype. CDR3 region: CASGTAGANVLTF. CDR3 bases: TGTGCCAGCGGGACAGCTGGGGCCAACGTCCTGACTTTC. J is TRBJ2-6 and V is TRBV6-5; the match to TRBD1 covers 7 bases. CDR3 length equals 13 residues. Losses at the gene ends were 8 bases for V and 2 bases for J; bases not matched to a gene: 0. Germline V gene lookup returns CDR1 MNHEY and CDR2 SVGAGI.